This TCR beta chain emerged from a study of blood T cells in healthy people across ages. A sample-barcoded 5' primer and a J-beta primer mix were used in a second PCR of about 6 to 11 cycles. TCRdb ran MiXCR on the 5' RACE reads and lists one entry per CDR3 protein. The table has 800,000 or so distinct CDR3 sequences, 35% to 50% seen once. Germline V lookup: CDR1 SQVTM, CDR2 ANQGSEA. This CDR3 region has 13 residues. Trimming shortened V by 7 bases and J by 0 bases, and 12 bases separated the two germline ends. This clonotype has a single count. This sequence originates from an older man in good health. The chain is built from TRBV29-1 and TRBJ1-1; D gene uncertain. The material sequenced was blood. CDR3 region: CSGTFIMNTEAFF. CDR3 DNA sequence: TGCAGCGGGACTTTCATCATGAACACTGAAGCTTTCTTT.